This TCR beta chain appears in the sequencing data of a study of blood T cell repertoires in COVID-19. Study background: Material from acute and convalescent COVID-19 was sourced from the United States, Italy and Spain.

Assay: immunoSEQ multiplex PCR; the TCRdb copy retains only in-frame clones and omits some. The repertoire holds over 400,000 clones, around 85% seen once, with approximately 2.9% in the top ten. The germline V gene has CDR1 LNHNV and CDR2 YYDKDF (reference sequence). The V gene lost 1 base and the J gene lost 1 base, with 14 bases spanning the gap. The CDR3 runs 17 residues. The clonotype was recovered from a human donor in a cohort sampled during active COVID-19. The sequencing sample was made of peripheral blood. The chain uses TRBV15 and TRBJ1-5; possibly TRBD1 for D (6 bases). The CDR3 is CATSRAIQGRSNQPQHF. The CDR3 nucleotides read TGTGCCACCAGCAGAGCCATACAGGGCAGGAGCAATCAGCCCCAGCATTTT.